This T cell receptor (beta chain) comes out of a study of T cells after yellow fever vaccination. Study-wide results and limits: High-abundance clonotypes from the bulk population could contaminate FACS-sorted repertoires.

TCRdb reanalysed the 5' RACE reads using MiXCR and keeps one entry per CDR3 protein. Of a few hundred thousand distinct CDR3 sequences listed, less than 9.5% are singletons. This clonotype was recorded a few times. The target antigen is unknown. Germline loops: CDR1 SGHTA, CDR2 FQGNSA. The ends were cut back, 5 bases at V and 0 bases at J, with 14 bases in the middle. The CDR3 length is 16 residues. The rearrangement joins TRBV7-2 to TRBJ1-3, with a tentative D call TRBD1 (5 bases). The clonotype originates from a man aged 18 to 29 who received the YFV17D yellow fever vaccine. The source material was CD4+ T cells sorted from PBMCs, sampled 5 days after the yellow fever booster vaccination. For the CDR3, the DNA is TGTGCCAGCAGCGTAAGGTCCGGGACCTCTGGAAACACCATATATTTT. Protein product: CASSVRSGTSGNTIYF.